This T cell receptor (beta chain) was recovered during a study of blood T cell repertoires in COVID-19. Study in general: Both acute and convalescent COVID-19 samples were obtained from the United States, Italy and Spain. T cells, B-cell-depleted T cells, or PBMCs provided the cDNA or gDNA that served as material.

Assay: immunoSEQ multiplex PCR; the TCRdb copy retains only in-frame clones and omits some. The table records fewer than 250,000 clones, more than 85% of them present only once. The V and J ends lost 4 bases and 2 bases respectively, with 6 bases between them. The CDR3 is 12 amino acids. Per germline, CDR1 LGHNA and CDR2 YNFKEQ. The chain is built from TRBV4-2 and TRBJ2-7, with D perhaps TRBD2 (5 bases). Sequenced material: peripheral blood. This clonotype was obtained from a man in his forties with acute or convalescent COVID-19. The CDR3 sequence is CASSPGTYEQYF. The DNA for the CDR3 is TGTGCCAGCAGCCCGGGGACCTACGAGCAGTACTTC.